The clone carrying this T cell receptor beta chain showed up just once. The V gene's germline CDR1 is DFQATT and CDR2 SNEGSKA (reference sequence). The V gene lost 1 base and the J gene lost 0 bases, with 6 bases spanning the gap. This CDR3 comprises 13 residues. After extraction with the RNeasy kit, roughly 0.5 to 1 ug of the RNA was reverse transcribed using random hexamers. Amplification of the TCR beta CDR3 was carried out by immunoSEQ multiplex PCR, which spanned a total of 54 Vbeta and 13 Jbeta segments. TCRdb recomputed calls from the immunoSEQ multiplex PCR reads with MiXCR, one row per CDR3 protein. The sample has around 150,000 distinct CDR3 sequences; 95% are singletons. Sequencing of TCR beta was undertaken in CD8+ and CD4+ T cells derived from blood. The multiple sclerosis control group consisted of treatment-naive patients whose relapsing-remitting disease, which was either stable or active, fulfilled revised McDonald criteria. CD8+ and CD4+ T cells were negatively isolated; TEMRA cells were FACS-enriched.

The data are from a study of CD8 T cells in Susac syndrome. Sequencing was carried out using CD4+ T cells from PBMCs. The chain uses TRBV20-1 and TRBJ1-1; no reliable D call. The clonotype was recovered from a human donor with multiple sclerosis. The CDR3 loop reads CSARARLNTEAFF. In nucleotides, the CDR3 is TGCAGTGCTAGAGCCCGACTGAACACTGAAGCTTTCTTT.